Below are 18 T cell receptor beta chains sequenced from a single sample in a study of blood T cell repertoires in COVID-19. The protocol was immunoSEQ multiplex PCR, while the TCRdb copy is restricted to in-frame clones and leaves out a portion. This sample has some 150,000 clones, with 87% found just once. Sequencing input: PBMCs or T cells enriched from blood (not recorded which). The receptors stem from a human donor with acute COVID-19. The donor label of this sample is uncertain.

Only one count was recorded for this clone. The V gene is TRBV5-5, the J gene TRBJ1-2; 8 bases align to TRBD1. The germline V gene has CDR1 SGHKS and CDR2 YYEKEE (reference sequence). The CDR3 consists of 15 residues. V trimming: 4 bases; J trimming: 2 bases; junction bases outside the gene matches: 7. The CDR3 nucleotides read TGTGCCAGCAGCCTAGGACAGGGAATAAACTATGGCTACACCTTC. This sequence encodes CASSLGQGINYGYTF. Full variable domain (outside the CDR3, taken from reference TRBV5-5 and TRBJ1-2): DAGVTQSPTHLIKTRGQQVTLRCSPISGHKSVSWYQQVLGQGPQFIFQYYEKEERGRGNFPDRFSARQFPNYSSELNVNALLLGDSALYLCASSLGQGINYGYTFGSGTRLTVV.

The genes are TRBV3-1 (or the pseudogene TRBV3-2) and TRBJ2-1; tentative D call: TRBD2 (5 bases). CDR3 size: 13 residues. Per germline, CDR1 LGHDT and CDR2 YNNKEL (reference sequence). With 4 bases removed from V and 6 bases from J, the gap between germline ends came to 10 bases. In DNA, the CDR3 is TGTGCCAGCAGCCTTGCGGGTACCAATGAGCAGTTCTTC. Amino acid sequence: CASSLAGTNEQFF.

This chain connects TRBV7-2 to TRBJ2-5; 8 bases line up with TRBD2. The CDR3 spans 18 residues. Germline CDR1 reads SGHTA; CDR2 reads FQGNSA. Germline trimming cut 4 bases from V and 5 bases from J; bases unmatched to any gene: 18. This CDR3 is CASSSGGAARINLETQYF. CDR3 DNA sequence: TGTGCCAGCAGCTCCGGGGGGGCCGCCAGGATAAATTTGGAGACCCAGTACTTC.

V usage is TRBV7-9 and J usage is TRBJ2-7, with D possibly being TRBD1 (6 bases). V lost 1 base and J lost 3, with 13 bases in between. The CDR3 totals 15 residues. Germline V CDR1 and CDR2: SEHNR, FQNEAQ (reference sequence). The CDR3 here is CASSLGIQGGYEQYF. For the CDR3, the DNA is TGTGCCAGCAGCTTAGGAATTCAAGGGGGCTACGAGCAGTACTTC. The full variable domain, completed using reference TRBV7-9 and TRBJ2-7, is DTGVSQNPRHKITKRGQNVTFRCDPISEHNRLYWYRQTLGQGPEFLTYFQNEAQLEKSRLLSDRFSAERPKGSFSTLEIQRTEQGDSAMYLCASSLGIQGGYEQYFGPGTRLTVT.

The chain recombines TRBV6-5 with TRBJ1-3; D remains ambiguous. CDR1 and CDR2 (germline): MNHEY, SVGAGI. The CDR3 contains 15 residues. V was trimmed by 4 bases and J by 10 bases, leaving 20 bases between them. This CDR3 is CASSSSTDTAGTIYF. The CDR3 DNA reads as TGTGCCAGCAGTTCCTCGACTGACACCGCGGGAACCATATATTTT.

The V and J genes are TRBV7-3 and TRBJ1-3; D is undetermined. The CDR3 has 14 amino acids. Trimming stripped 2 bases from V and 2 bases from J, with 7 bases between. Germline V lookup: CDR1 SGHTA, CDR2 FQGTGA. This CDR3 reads CASSLGGAGNTIYF. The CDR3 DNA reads TGTGCCAGCAGCTTAGGCGGGGCTGGAAACACCATATATTTT. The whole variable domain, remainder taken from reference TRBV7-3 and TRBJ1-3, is GAGVSQTPSNKVTEKGKYVELRCDPISGHTALYWYRQSLGQGPEFLIYFQGTGAADDSGLPNDRFFAVRPEGSVSTLKIQRTERGDSAVYLCASSLGGAGNTIYFGEGSWLTVV.

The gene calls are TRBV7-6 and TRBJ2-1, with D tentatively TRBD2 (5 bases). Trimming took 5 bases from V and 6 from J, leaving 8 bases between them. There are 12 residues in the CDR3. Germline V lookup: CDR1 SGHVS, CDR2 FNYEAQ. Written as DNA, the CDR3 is TGTGCCAGCAGCCCCGCGGGCAATGAGCAGTTCTTC. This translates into CASSPAGNEQFF.

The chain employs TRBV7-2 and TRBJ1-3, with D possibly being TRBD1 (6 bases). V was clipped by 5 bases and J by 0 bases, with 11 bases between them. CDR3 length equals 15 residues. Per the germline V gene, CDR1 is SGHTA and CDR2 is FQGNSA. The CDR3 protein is CASSAQGNSGNTIYF. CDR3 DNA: TGTGCCAGCAGCGCTCAGGGGAACTCTGGAAACACCATATATTTT.

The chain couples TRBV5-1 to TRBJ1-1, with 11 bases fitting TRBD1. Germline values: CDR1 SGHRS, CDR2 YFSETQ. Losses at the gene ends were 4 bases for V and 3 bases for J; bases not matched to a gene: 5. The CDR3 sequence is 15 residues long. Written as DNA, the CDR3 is TGCGCCAGCAGCGGACAGGGGGCTCCCGACACTGAAGCTTTCTTT. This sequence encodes CASSGQGAPDTEAFF.

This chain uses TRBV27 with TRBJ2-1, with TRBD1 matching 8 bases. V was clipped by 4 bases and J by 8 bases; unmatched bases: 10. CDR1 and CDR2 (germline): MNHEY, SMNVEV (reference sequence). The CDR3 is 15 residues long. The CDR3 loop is CASSSTGVGFDEQFF. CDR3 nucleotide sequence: TGTGCCAGCAGTTCGACAGGGGTTGGGTTCGATGAGCAGTTCTTC.

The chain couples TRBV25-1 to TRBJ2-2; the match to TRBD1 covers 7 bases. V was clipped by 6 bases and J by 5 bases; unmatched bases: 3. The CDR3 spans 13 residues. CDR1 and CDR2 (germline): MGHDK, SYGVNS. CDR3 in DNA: TGTGCCAGCAGGACAGGGTTTACCGGGGAGCTGTTTTTT. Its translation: CASRTGFTGELFF.

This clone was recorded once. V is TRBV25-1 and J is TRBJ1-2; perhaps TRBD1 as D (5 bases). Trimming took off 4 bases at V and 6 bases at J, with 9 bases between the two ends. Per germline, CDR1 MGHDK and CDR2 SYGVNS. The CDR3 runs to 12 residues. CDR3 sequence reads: CASSGPTDGYTF. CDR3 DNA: TGTGCCAGCAGTGGTCCGACAGATGGCTACACCTTC.

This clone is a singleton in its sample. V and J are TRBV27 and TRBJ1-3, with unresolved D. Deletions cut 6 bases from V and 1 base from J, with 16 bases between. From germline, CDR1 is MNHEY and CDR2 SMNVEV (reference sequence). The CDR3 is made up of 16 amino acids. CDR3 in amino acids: CASRIRNPLSGNTIYF. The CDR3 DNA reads TGTGCCAGCAGAATCAGGAACCCCCTTTCTGGAAACACCATATATTTT.

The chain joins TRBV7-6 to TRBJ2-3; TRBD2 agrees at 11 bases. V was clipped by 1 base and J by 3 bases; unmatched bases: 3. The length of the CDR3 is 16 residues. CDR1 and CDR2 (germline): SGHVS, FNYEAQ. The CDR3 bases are TGTGCCAGCAGCTTAGGGGCTAGCGGGGGGACAGATACGCAGTATTTT. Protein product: CASSLGASGGTDTQYF.

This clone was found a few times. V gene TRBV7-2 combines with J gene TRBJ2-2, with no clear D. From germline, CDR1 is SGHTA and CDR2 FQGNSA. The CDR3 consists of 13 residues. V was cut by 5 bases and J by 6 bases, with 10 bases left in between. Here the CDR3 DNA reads TGTGCCAGCAGCGGCACCTTGGCCGGGGAGCTGTTTTTT. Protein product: CASSGTLAGELFF.

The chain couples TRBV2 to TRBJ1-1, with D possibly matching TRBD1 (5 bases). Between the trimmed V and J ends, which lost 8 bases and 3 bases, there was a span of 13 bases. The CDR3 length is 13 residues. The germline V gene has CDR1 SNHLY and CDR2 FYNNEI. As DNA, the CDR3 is TGTGCCAGCTGGGTAGACAGCTACACTGAAGCTTTCTTT. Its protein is CASWVDSYTEAFF.

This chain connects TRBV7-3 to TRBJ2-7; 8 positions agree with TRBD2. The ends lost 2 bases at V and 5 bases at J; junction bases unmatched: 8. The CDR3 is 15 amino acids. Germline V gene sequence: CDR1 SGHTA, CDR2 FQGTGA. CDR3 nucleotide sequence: TGTGCCAGCAGCTTATCGGGGGGGCTTAGAGACGAGCAGTACTTC. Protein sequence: CASSLSGGLRDEQYF. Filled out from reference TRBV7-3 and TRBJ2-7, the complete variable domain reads GAGVSQTPSNKVTEKGKYVELRCDPISGHTALYWYRQSLGQGPEFLIYFQGTGAADDSGLPNDRFFAVRPEGSVSTLKIQRTERGDSAVYLCASSLSGGLRDEQYFGPGTRLTVT.

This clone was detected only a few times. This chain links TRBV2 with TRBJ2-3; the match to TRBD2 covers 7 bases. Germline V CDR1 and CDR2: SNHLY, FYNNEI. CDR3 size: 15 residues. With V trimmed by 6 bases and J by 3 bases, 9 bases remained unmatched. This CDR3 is CASRWGGGQTDTQYF. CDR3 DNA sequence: TGTGCCAGCAGATGGGGCGGGGGTCAAACAGATACGCAGTATTTT. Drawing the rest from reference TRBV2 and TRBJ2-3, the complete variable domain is EPEVTQTPSHQVTQMGQEVILRCVPISNHLYFYWYRQILGQKVEFLVSFYNNEISEKSEIFDDQFSVERPDGSNFTLKIRSTKLEDSAMYFCASRWGGGQTDTQYFGPGTRLTVL.